What follows are 8 T cell receptor beta chains derived from one specimen sequenced in a study of CD8+ T cells in alopecia areata. RNA was isolated and reverse transcribed to cDNA, the sequencing template. Assay: immunoSEQ multiplex PCR; the TCRdb copy retains only in-frame clones and omits some. Among roughly 73,000 clones listed, around 30% were seen once. Treatment described: oral pan-JAK inhibitor, 5-10 mg twice daily. Sequencing was performed on CD8+ T cells sorted from blood, taken at week 4, from a patient treated with tofacitinib. The source of these receptors is a human donor with alopecia areata.

This chain connects TRBV29-1 to TRBJ2-7, with a possible D match to TRBD1 (6 bases). The germline CDR1 and CDR2 sequences are SQVTM and ANQGSEA. The CDR3 spans 13 residues. The V end was cut by 3 bases, the J end by 2 bases, with 11 bases between. Here the CDR3 reads CSVEVRGTYEQYF. The CDR3 coding sequence is TGCAGCGTTGAGGTCAGGGGAACCTACGAGCAGTACTTC.

The CDR3 is CASSVRGDEQFF. CDR3 in DNA: TGTGCCAGCAGTGTTAGGGGCGATGAGCAGTTCTTC. The rearrangement joins TRBV25-1 to TRBJ2-1; a possible D gene is TRBD1 (5 bases). V was pared by 4 bases and J by 8 bases, with 9 bases between. The CDR3 length is 12 residues. CDR1 and CDR2 from the germline V gene are MGHDK and SYGVNS.

This clone was found a few times. The chain carries TRBV29-1 and TRBJ2-5; TRBD2 matches 16 bases. V lost 6 bases to trimming and J lost 5 bases; unmatched junction nucleotides: 9. The germline CDR1 and CDR2 sequences are SQVTM and ANQGSEA. The CDR3 has 16 amino acids. The CDR3 bases are TGCAGCGTCGCCGGGACTAGCGGGAGGGCCTTGGAGACCCAGTACTTC. It translates to CSVAGTSGRALETQYF.

The J gene is TRBJ2-7, the V gene TRBV7-2; D ambiguous. Deletions cut 5 bases from V and 5 bases from J, with 10 bases between. The CDR3 extends over 12 amino acids. The germline CDR1 and CDR2 sequences are SGHTA and FQGNSA. The CDR3 sequence: CASSPKRNEQYF. CDR3 sequence (DNA): TGTGCCAGCAGCCCCAAGAGAAACGAGCAGTACTTC.

This clone has a handful of counts. The rearrangement uses TRBV7-9 and TRBJ2-4; 9 bases match TRBD1. Looked up from germline, CDR1 is SEHNR and CDR2 is FQNEAQ (reference sequence). The CDR3 covers 14 residues. Losses at the gene ends were 1 base for V and 11 bases for J; bases not matched to a gene: 6. The CDR3 loop is CASSLDRDRVLQYF. DNA of the CDR3: TGTGCCAGCAGCTTAGACCGGGACAGGGTGCTTCAGTACTTC.

The table lists this clone with a few counts. This sequence joins TRBV16 and TRBJ1-2; possibly TRBD1 for D (5 bases). Between the trimmed V and J ends, which lost 6 bases and 1 base, there was a span of 15 bases. Germline V gene data show CDR1 as KGHSY and CDR2 as FQNENV. The CDR3 length is 15 residues. The CDR3 sequence is CASSRRQNNNYGYTF. The CDR3 DNA reads TGTGCCAGCAGTCGGCGACAGAATAATAACTATGGCTACACCTTC. The variable domain in full, with the rest retrieved from reference TRBV16 and TRBJ1-2, is GEEVAQTPKHLVRGEGQKAKLYCAPIKGHSYVFWYQQVLKNEFKFLISFQNENVFDETGMPKERFSAKCLPNSPCSLEIQATKLEDSAVYFCASSRRQNNNYGYTFGSGTRLTVV.

This clone was seen a handful of times. J is TRBJ2-5 and V is TRBV29-1; no clear D. The tail of the sequence fits TRBJ2-7 better, so the J call may be wrong. From germline, CDR1 is SQVTM and CDR2 ANQGSEA. The CDR3 is made up of 13 amino acids. CDR3 in DNA: TGCAGCGTTGAATGGGCAGGAGACTACGAGCAGTACTTC. It specifies CSVEWAGDYEQYF.

This clone has just one count. The J gene is TRBJ2-2, the V gene TRBV4-1; maybe TRBD2 (5 bases). CDR1 and CDR2 from the germline V gene are MGHRA and YSYEKL. The CDR3 runs 16 residues. V was clipped by 1 base and J by 10 bases, with 19 bases between them. The chain's CDR3 is CASSQVGETDFLELFF. For the CDR3, the DNA is TGCGCCAGCAGCCAAGTCGGGGAGACGGATTTCCTGGAGCTGTTTTTT.